These 17 T cell receptor beta chains were all obtained from the same sample, sequenced in a study of cytomegalovirus exposure and HLA in healthy donors. The PCR used 60 Vbeta and 13 Jbeta primers. Measured with immunoSEQ multiplex PCR; TCRdb has only the in-frame clones, and not every one. The top ten clones hold roughly 1% of a sample with some 130,000 clones, around 77% of them seen once. Sequencing was performed on PBMCs. The receptors shown here come from a woman aged 55-69 years in good health and CMV-seronegative.

The V call is TRBV30, the J call TRBJ1-5; D is uncertain. Germline V lookup: CDR1 GTSNPN, CDR2 SVGIG (reference sequence). V was clipped by 1 base and J by 5 bases, with 9 bases between them. The CDR3 length is 13 residues. The CDR3 reads CAWSGAAYQPQHF. CDR3 nucleotide sequence: TGTGCCTGGAGTGGGGCAGCCTATCAGCCCCAGCATTTT.

J is TRBJ2-5 and V is TRBV5-1, with 9 bases lining up with TRBD1. The J segment lost 5 bases and the V segment lost 6 bases, leaving 8 bases of the junction unmatched. The CDR3 runs to 14 residues. Germline assignment: CDR1 SGHRS and CDR2 YFSETQ. CDR3 coding DNA: TGCGCCAGCACTATAACAGGGGGCCAGGAGACCCAGTACTTC. The encoded protein is CASTITGGQETQYF.

The chain has TRBV28 and TRBJ2-1, with 13 positions matching TRBD2. The germline CDR1 and CDR2 sequences are MDHEN and SYDVKM. This CDR3 spans 20 amino acids. J lost 5 bases, V lost 2 bases, and 15 bases had no gene match. The CDR3, as DNA: TGTGCCAGCAGTTTAAAGTTTAGATGGACTAGCGGGAGTAAGGACAATGAGCAGTTCTTC. The encoded protein is CASSLKFRWTSGSKDNEQFF. Looking up the rest from reference TRBV28 and TRBJ2-1 gives the full variable domain: DVKVTQSSRYLVKRTGEKVFLECVQDMDHENMFWYRQDPGLGLRLIYFSYDVKMKEKGDIPEGYSVSREKKERFSLILESASTNQTSMYLCASSLKFRWTSGSKDNEQFFGPGTRLTVL.

V usage is TRBV6-6 and J usage is TRBJ1-6; the match to TRBD1 covers 9 bases. The CDR3 consists of 14 residues. The junction had 12 bases not matched to a gene; V was cut back by 7 bases and J by 14 bases. The V gene's germline CDR1 is MNHNY and CDR2 SVGAGI (reference sequence). The CDR3 DNA is TGTGCCAGCACCCCGGGACAGGGCGACGGGACCCTCCACTTT. Its translation: CASTPGQGDGTLHF.

The chain links TRBV9 to TRBJ2-1; the match to TRBD2 covers 9 bases. With 0 bases clipped from V and 4 bases from J, the junction kept 2 bases outside the gene matches. CDR3 length: 15 amino acids. CDR1 SGDLS and CDR2 YYNGEE come from the germline V gene. As DNA, the CDR3 is TGTGCCAGCAGCGTAGTTAGCGGGGGTTACAATGAGCAGTTCTTC. It specifies CASSVVSGGYNEQFF.

The gene calls are TRBV5-1 and TRBJ2-5, with 7 bases lining up with TRBD1. J lost 1 base, V lost 3 bases, and 9 bases had no gene match. This CDR3 has 16 amino acids. Germline CDR1 is SGHRS and CDR2 is YFSETQ. The CDR3 coding sequence is TGCGCCAGCAGCTACCGGACAGGAGGTGGCCAAGAGACCCAGTACTTC. Its translation: CASSYRTGGGQETQYF. Based on the CDR3 plus reference TRBV5-1 and TRBJ2-5, the full variable domain is KAGVTQTPRYLIKTRGQQVTLSCSPISGHRSVSWYQQTPGQGLQFLFEYFSETQRNKGNFPGRFSGRQFSNSRSEMNVSTLELGDSALYLCASSYRTGGGQETQYFGPGTRLLVL.

This clone was picked up a small number of times. The chain employs TRBV27 and TRBJ1-1; 8 nucleotides align to TRBD1. CDR3 length: 15 amino acids. V trimming: 5 bases; J trimming: 4 bases; junction bases outside the gene matches: 9. CDR1 MNHEY and CDR2 SMNVEV come from the germline V gene (reference sequence). The CDR3 region has the DNA TGTGCCAGCAGTCCCCCGCCAGGGGGCTTCACTGAAGCTTTCTTT. Amino acids: CASSPPPGGFTEAFF.

V gene TRBV19 combines with J gene TRBJ1-5; D perhaps matches TRBD1 (5 bases). Per the germline V gene, CDR1 is LNHDA and CDR2 is SQIVND (reference sequence). The CDR3 contains 15 residues. With 3 bases removed from V and 1 base from J, the gap between germline ends came to 10 bases. CDR3 in amino acids: CASSIGGKSNQPQHF. DNA of the CDR3: TGTGCCAGTAGTATCGGGGGGAAAAGCAATCAGCCCCAGCATTTT.

On this clone itself: At one end, the junction sequence differs from germline, possibly due to a read error. The rearrangement uses TRBV7-9 and TRBJ2-3, with TRBD2 matching over 8 bases. Germline V CDR1 and CDR2: SEHNR, FQNEAQ (reference sequence). This CDR3 contains 17 residues. The CDR3 nucleotides read TGTTCCAGCAACCACGCAGCACAAGCGGGAGACACAGATACGCAGTATTTT. It specifies CSSNHAAQAGDTDTQYF.

The DNA of the CDR3 is TGCAGTGCTAACTTGGGGCGCGAGCAGTACTTC. Translating gives CSANLGREQYF. The gene calls are TRBV20-1 and TRBJ2-7; possibly TRBD1 for D (5 bases). Germline V lookup: CDR1 DFQATT, CDR2 SNEGSKA (reference sequence). The germline V and J ends were trimmed by 4 bases and 6 bases, with 10 bases remaining between them. This CDR3 spans 11 amino acids.

This clone was seen once. The V and J genes are TRBV18 and TRBJ2-5; perhaps TRBD1 as D (7 bases). Germline values: CDR1 KGHSH, CDR2 LQKENI. This CDR3 spans 13 amino acids. Between the trimmed V and J ends, which lost 3 bases and 9 bases, there was a span of 14 bases. CDR3 in DNA: TGTGCCAGCTCACCGTCCAGGGGGGATTCCCAGTACTTC. Its protein product is CASSPSRGDSQYF.

There are a few counts of this clone. The genes are TRBV28 and TRBJ2-7; the match to TRBD1 covers 7 bases. Trimming removed 6 bases from V and 9 bases from J; junction bases left unmatched: 8. Germline CDR1 reads MDHEN; CDR2 reads SYDVKM. The CDR3 has 12 amino acids. CDR3 region: CASRRAQGPQYF. The CDR3 DNA follows: TGTGCCAGCAGGCGGGCACAGGGGCCGCAGTACTTC.

This clone was counted a single time. The chain couples TRBV5-1 to TRBJ2-7; D gene ambiguous. Per germline, CDR1 SGHRS and CDR2 YFSETQ. The CDR3 has 13 amino acids. The germline V and J ends were trimmed by 0 bases and 3 bases, with 7 bases remaining between them. CDR3 in amino acids: CASSLDSYYEQYF. The DNA of the CDR3 is TGCGCCAGCAGCTTGGACAGTTACTACGAGCAGTACTTC.

This CDR3 is CASSPDTYYEQYF. In nucleotides, the CDR3 is TGTGCCAGCTCACCGGACACGTACTACGAGCAGTACTTC. The chain has TRBV18 and TRBJ2-7, with D perhaps matching TRBD1 (5 bases). CDR3 length equals 13 residues. V dropped 3 bases and J dropped 3 bases, with 9 bases sitting between them. Germline V gene lookup returns CDR1 KGHSH and CDR2 LQKENI.

The chain links TRBV2 to TRBJ2-3; 7 bases agree with TRBD1. With V trimmed by 6 bases and J by 0 bases, 3 bases remained unmatched. CDR1 and CDR2 (germline): SNHLY, FYNNEI. The CDR3 spans 14 residues. The CDR3 here is CASSSDRSTDTQYF. The CDR3 DNA follows: TGTGCCAGCAGCTCGGACAGGAGCACAGATACGCAGTATTTT.

This clone was recorded once. This chain uses TRBV14 with TRBJ2-1, with 8 bases matching TRBD2. Germline V CDR1 and CDR2: SGHDN, FVKESK. The length of the CDR3 is 12 residues. The junction had 5 bases not matched to a gene; V was cut back by 1 base and J by 15 bases. CDR3 nucleotides: TGTGCCAGCAGCCAAGGTAGCGGGAATAGGTTCTTC. Translation: CASSQGSGNRFF.

The rearrangement links TRBV5-1 to TRBJ2-1, with TRBD1 matching over 8 bases. Germline CDR1 and CDR2: SGHRS and YFSETQ. The V and J ends lost 4 bases and 6 bases, in that order; junction bases with no gene match: 3. This CDR3 is built from 13 residues. In nucleotides, the CDR3 is TGCGCCAGCAGCCGGACAGGGTCCAATGAGCAGTTCTTC. This translates into CASSRTGSNEQFF.